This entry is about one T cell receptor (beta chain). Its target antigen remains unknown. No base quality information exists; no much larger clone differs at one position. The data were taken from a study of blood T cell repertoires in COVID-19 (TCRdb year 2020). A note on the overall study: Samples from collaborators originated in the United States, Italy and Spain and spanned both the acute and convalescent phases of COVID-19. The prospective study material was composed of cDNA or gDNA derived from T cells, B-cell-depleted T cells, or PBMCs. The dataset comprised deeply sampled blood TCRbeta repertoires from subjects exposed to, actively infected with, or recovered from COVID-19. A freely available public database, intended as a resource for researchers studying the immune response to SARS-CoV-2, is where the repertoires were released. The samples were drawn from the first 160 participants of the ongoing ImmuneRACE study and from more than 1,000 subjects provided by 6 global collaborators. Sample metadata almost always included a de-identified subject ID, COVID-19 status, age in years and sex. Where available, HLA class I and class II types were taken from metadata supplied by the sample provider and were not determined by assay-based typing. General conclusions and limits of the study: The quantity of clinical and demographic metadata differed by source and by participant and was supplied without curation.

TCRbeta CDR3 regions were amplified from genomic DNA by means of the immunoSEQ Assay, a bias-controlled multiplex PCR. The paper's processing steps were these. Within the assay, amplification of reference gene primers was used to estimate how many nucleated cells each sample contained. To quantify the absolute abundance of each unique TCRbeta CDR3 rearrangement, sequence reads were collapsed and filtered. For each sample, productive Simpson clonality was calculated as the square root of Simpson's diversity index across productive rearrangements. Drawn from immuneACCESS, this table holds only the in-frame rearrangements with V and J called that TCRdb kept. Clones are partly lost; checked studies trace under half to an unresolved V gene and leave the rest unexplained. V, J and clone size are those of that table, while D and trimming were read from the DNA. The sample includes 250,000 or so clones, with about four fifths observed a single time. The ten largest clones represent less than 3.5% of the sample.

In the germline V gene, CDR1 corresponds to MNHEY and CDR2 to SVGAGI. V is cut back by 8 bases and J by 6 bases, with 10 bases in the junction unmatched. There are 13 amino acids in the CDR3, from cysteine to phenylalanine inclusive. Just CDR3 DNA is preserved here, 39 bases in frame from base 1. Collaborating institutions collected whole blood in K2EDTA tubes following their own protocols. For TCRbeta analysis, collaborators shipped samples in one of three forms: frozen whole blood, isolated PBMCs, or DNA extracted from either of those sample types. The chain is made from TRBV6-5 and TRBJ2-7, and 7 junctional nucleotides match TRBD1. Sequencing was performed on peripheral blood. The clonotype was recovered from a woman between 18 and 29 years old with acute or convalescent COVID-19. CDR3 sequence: CASWERQGSEQYF. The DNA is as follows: TGTGCCAGCTGGGAGCGACAGGGTTCCGAGCAGTACTTC.